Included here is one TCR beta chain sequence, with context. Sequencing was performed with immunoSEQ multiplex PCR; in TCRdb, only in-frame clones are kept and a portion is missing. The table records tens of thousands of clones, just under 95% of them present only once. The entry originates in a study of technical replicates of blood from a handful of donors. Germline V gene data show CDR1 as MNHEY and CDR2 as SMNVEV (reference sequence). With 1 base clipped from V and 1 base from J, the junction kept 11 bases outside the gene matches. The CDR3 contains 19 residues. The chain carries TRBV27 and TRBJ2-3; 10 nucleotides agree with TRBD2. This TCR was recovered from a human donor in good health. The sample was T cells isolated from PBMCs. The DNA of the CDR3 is TGTGCCAGCAGTTTATGGGCAGGGGCTAGCGGGAGTGGCACAGATACGCAGTATTTT. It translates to CASSLWAGASGSGTDTQYF.